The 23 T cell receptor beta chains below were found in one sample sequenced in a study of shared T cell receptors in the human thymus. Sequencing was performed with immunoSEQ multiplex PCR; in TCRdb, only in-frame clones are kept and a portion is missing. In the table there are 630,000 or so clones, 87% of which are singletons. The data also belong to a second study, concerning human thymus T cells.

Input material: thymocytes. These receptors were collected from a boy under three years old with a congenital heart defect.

The CDR3 DNA sequence: TGCGCCAGCAGTGGGGGGGGAGGCGGCGGGGAGCTGTTTTTT. Translated, it gives CASSGGGGGGELFF. This chain uses TRBV10-1 with TRBJ2-2; 7 bases fit TRBD2. V lost 4 bases, J lost 7 bases, and 6 bases stayed unmatched. Germline CDR1 reads WNHNN; CDR2 reads SYGVQD (reference sequence). The CDR3 totals 14 residues.

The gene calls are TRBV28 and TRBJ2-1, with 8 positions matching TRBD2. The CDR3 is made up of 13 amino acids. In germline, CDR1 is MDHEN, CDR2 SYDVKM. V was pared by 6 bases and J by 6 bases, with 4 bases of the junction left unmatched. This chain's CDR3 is CASRGGGFNEQFF. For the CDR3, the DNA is TGTGCCAGCAGGGGCGGGGGGTTCAATGAGCAGTTCTTC.

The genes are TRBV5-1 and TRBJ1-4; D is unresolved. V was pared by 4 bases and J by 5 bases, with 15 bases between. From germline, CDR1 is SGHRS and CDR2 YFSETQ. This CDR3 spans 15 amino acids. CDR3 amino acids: CASSITRTGNEKLFF. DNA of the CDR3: TGCGCCAGCAGCATTACCCGGACGGGGAATGAAAAACTGTTTTTT.

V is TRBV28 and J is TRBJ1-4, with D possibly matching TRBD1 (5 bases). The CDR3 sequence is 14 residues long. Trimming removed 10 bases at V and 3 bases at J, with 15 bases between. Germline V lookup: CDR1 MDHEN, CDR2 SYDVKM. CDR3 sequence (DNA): TGTGCCACCCTCCTCTTGGGGCCTAATGAAAAACTGTTTTTT. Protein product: CATLLLGPNEKLFF.

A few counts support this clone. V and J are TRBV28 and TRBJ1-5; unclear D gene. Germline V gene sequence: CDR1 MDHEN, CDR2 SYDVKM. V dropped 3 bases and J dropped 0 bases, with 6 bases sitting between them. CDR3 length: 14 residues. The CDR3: CASSLWSSNQPQHF. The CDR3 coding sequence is TGTGCCAGCAGTTTGTGGAGTAGCAATCAGCCCCAGCATTTT. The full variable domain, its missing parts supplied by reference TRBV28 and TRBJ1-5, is DVKVTQSSRYLVKRTGEKVFLECVQDMDHENMFWYRQDPGLGLRLIYFSYDVKMKEKGDIPEGYSVSREKKERFSLILESASTNQTSMYLCASSLWSSNQPQHFGDGTRLSIL.

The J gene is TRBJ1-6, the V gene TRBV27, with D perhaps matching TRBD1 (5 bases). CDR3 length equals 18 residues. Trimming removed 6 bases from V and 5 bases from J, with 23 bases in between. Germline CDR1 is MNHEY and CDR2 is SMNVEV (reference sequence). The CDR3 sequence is CASSTKGTPHNDNSPLHF. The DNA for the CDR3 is TGTGCCAGCAGCACAAAAGGGACTCCACACAATGATAATTCACCCCTCCACTTT.

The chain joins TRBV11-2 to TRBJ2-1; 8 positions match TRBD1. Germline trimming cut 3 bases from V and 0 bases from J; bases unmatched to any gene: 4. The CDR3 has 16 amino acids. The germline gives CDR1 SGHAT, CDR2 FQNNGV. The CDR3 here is CASSFRTGSSYNEQFF. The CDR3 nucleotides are TGTGCCAGCAGCTTTAGGACAGGGAGCTCCTACAATGAGCAGTTCTTC.

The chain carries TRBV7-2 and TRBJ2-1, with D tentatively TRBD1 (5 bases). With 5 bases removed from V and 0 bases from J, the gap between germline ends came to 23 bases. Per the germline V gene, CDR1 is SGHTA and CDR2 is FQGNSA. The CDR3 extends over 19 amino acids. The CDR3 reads CASSPRSETATSSYNEQFF. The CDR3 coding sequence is TGTGCCAGCAGCCCACGAAGCGAGACAGCTACCAGCTCCTACAATGAGCAGTTCTTC. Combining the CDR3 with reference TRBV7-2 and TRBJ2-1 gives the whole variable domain GAGVSQSPSNKVTEKGKDVELRCDPISGHTALYWYRQSLGQGLEFLIYFQGNSAPDKSGLPSDRFSAERTGGSVSTLTIQRTQQEDSAVYLCASSPRSETATSSYNEQFFGPGTRLTVL.

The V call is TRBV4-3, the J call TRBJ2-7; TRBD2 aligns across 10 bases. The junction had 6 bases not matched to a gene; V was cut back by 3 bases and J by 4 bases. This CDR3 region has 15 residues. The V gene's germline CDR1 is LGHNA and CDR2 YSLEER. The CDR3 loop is CASSQSGGAKYEQYF. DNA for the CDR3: TGCGCCAGCAGCCAGAGCGGGGGGGCCAAATACGAGCAGTACTTC.

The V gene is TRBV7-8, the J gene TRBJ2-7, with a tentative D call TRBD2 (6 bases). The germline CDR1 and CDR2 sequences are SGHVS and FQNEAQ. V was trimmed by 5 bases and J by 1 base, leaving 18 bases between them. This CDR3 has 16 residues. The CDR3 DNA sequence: TGTGCCAGCAGCCATAGGAATTGGGACTCTTCCTACGAGCAGTACTTC. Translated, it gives CASSHRNWDSSYEQYF.

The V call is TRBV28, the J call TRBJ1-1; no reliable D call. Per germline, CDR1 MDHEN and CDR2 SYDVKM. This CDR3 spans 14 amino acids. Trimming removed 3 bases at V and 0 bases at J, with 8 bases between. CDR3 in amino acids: CASSFVRMNTEAFF. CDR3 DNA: TGTGCCAGCAGTTTTGTCAGGATGAACACTGAAGCTTTCTTT.

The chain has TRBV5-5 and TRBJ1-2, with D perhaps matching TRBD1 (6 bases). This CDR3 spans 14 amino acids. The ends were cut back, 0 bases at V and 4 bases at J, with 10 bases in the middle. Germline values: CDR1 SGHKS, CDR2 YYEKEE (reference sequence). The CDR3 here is CASSLDRVPYGYTF. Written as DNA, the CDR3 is TGTGCCAGCAGCTTGGACAGGGTCCCCTATGGCTACACCTTC.

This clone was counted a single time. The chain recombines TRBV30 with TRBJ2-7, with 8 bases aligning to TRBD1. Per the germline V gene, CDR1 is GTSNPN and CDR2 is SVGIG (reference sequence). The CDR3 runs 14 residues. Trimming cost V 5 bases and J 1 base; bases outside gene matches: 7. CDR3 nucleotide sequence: TGTGCCTGGGCTCCAGGGGGCCCTTCCTACGAGCAGTACTTC. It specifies CAWAPGGPSYEQYF.

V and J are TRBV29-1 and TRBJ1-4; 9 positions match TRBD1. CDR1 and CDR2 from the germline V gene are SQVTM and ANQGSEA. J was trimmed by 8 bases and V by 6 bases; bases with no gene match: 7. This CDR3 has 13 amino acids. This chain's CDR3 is CSVTGGAGEKLFF. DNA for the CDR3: TGCAGCGTAACAGGGGGCGCGGGGGAAAAACTGTTTTTT. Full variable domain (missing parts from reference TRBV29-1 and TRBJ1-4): SAVISQKPSRDICQRGTSLTIQCQVDSQVTMMFWYRQQPGQSLTLIATANQGSEATYESGFVIDKFPISRPNLTFSTLTVSNMSPEDSSIYLCSVTGGAGEKLFFGSGTQLSVL.

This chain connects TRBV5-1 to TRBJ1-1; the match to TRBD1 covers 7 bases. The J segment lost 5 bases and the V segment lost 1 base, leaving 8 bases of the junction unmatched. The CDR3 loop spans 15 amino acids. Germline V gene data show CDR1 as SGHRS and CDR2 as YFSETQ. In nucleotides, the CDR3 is TGCGCCAGCAGCTTGAGACATCCGGACAGGACTGAAGCTTTCTTT. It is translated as CASSLRHPDRTEAFF.

Here the CDR3 reads CATSGGPGTSSRETQYF. CDR3 nucleotide sequence: TGTGCCACCAGCGGAGGTCCCGGGACTAGCTCTCGGGAGACCCAGTACTTC. This chain joins TRBV15 and TRBJ2-5, with TRBD2 identical over 9 bases. Germline-derived CDR1 and CDR2 are LNHNV and YYDKDF (reference sequence). After removal of 5 bases from V and 5 bases from J, the junction contained 15 bases not matched to a gene. There are 17 residues in the CDR3.

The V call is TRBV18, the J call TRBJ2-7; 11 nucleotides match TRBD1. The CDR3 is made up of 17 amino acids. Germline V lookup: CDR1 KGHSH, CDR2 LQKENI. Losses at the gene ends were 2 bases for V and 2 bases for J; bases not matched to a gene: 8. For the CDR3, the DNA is TGTGCCAGCTCACCATCTCTTGGGACAGGGGGTACCTACGAGCAGTACTTC. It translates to CASSPSLGTGGTYEQYF. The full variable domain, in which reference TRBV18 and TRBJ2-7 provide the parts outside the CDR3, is NAGVMQNPRHLVRRRGQEARLRCSPMKGHSHVYWYRQLPEEGLKFMVYLQKENIIDESGMPKERFSAEFPKEGPSILRIQQVVRGDSAAYFCASSPSLGTGGTYEQYFGPGTRLTVT.

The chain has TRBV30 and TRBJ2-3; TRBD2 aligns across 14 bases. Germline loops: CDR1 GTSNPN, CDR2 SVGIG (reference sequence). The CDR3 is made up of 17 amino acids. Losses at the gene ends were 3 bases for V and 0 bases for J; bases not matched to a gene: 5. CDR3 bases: TGTGCCTGGAGCGGGACTAGCGGGAGTATCAGCACAGATACGCAGTATTTT. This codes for CAWSGTSGSISTDTQYF.

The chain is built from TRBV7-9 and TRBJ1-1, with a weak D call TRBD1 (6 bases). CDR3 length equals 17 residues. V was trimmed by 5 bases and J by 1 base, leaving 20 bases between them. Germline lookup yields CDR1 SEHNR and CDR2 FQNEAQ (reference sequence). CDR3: CASSPRENRERNTEAFF. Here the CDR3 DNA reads TGTGCCAGCAGCCCCCGAGAGAACAGGGAGAGGAACACTGAAGCTTTCTTT.

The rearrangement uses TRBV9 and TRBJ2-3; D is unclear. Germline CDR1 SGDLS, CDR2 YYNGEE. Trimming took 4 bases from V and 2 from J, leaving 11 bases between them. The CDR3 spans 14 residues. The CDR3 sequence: CASSFHSNTDTQYF. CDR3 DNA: TGTGCCAGCAGCTTCCACTCCAACACAGATACGCAGTATTTT.

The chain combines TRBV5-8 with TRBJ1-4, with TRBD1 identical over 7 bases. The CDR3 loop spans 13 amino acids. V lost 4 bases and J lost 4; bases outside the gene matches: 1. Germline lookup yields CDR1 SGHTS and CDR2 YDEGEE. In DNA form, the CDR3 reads TGTGCCAGCAGCCGGGACAGTAATGAAAAACTGTTTTTT. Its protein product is CASSRDSNEKLFF. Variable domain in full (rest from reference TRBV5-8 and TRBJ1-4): EAGVTQSPTHLIKTRGQQATLRCSPISGHTSVYWYQQALGLGLQFLLWYDEGEERNRGNFPPRFSGRQFPNYSSELNVNALELEDSALYLCASSRDSNEKLFFGSGTQLSVL.

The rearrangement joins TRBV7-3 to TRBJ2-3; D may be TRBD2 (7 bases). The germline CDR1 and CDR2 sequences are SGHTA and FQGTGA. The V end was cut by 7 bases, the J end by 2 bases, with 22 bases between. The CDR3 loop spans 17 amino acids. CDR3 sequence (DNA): TGTGCCAGCACCCCGAGGGGGGGGTTCGACCCCACAGATACGCAGTATTTT. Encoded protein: CASTPRGGFDPTDTQYF.

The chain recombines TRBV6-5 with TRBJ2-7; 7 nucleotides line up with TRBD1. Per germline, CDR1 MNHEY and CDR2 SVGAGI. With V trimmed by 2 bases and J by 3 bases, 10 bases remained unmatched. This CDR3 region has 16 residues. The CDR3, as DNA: TGTGCCAGCAGTTACACGAGGACAGGCCCATACTACGAGCAGTACTTC. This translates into CASSYTRTGPYYEQYF.